The present TCR beta chain was sequenced within a study of T cell responses to AZD1222 COVID-19 vaccine. The protocol was immunoSEQ multiplex PCR, while the TCRdb copy is restricted to in-frame clones and leaves out a portion. The sample records some 140,000 clones, 88% being singletons. Comment on this clone: The antigen is unknown.

Germline V gives CDR1 SGHVS, CDR2 FNYEAQ. CDR3 size: 15 residues. V dropped 1 base and J dropped 5 bases, with 12 bases sitting between them. General observations from the study: The donors showed a predominance of white British ancestry and of females, with possible underestimation of clonal diversity. Spike-specific TCR breadth and depth went up after people got two AZD1222 doses. Regions 160-218 and 743-854 dominated among vaccine-associated CD4 TCRs spanning spike.

The receptor comes from an adult in good health. The sample was peripheral blood, taken on day 0 of AZD1222 vaccination. The genes are TRBV7-6 and TRBJ1-5, with D possibly TRBD1 on 5 matching bases. The CDR3 region has the DNA TGTGCCAGCAGCTTAGGCTGGGGGTGGGATCAGCCCCAGCATTTT. Amino acids: CASSLGWGWDQPQHF.